Listed below are T cell receptor beta chains from one sample, sequenced in a study of cytomegalovirus exposure and HLA in healthy donors. Assay used: immunoSEQ multiplex PCR; TCRdb lists only in-frame clones, some missing. The sample has 190,000 or so clones, 79% seen once; the top ten hold roughly 1.4%. Source material: PBMCs. The receptor source for this set is a girl aged 5 to 17 in good health and CMV-seropositive. Both conserved end residues are part of each CDR3. A D gene is named only where the DNA matches it firmly. For some rows the clone size is stated as once, few or many, or as a class when expanded; others skip it.

d_gene	v_gene	abundance	j_gene	CDR3aa	CDR3nt
.	TRBV27	.	TRBJ1-1	CASSFGQWTEAFF	TGTGCCAGCAGTTTTGGGCAGTGGACTGAAGCTTTCTTT
TRBD1	TRBV28	.	TRBJ1-5	CASSSAGTGSFIQPQHF	TGTGCCAGCAGTTCCGCCGGGACAGGTTCTTTCATCCAGCCCCAGCATTTT
TRBD1	TRBV13	once	TRBJ2-5	CASSSWDSSQETQYF	TGTGCCAGCAGCTCCTGGGACAGCAGCCAAGAGACCCAGTACTTC
.	TRBV7-2	.	TRBJ1-6	CASSKQGSFDSPLHF	TGTGCCAGCAGCAAACAGGGAAGTTTCGATTCACCTCTCCACTTT
.	TRBV5-4	once	TRBJ2-7	CASFRQGLGDEQYF	TGTGCCAGCTTCCGACAGGGACTTGGAGACGAGCAGTACTTC
.	TRBV7-2	few	TRBJ1-1	CASSLGPRTEAFF	TGTGCCAGCAGCTTAGGTCCTCGCACTGAAGCTTTCTTT
TRBD1	TRBV6-5	.	TRBJ1-2	CASSYSKGQSYGYTF	TGTGCCAGCAGTTACTCGAAGGGACAGAGTTATGGCTACACCTTC
TRBD1	TRBV10-1	.	TRBJ2-7	CASSTGTGGLGEQYF	TGCGCCAGCAGTACCGGGACAGGGGGACTCGGGGAGCAGTACTTC
TRBD2	TRBV4-1	.	TRBJ2-1	CASSRGGKDNEQFF	TGCGCCAGCAGTAGGGGAGGGAAAGACAATGAGCAGTTCTTC
.	TRBV7-6	.	TRBJ2-1	CASSTRRDIPEGEQFF	TGTGCCAGCAGCACCCGCCGGGACATACCAGAAGGGGAGCAGTTCTTC
TRBD1	TRBV10-1	.	TRBJ1-2	CASSDRDYGYTF	TGCGCCAGCAGCGACAGGGACTATGGCTACACCTTC
.	TRBV30	.	TRBJ2-1	CAWATVSSYNEQFF	TGTGCCTGGGCCACAGTTAGCTCCTACAATGAGCAGTTCTTC
.	TRBV9	once	TRBJ1-1	CASSGSVGITEAFF	TGTGCCAGCAGCGGGTCCGTCGGGATCACTGAAGCTTTCTTT
TRBD2	TRBV15	.	TRBJ2-3	CATSRSPRTSGSIDTQYF	TGTGCCACCAGCAGATCCCCAAGGACTAGCGGGAGCATAGATACGCAGTATTTT
.	TRBV29-1	.	TRBJ1-5	CSVEAGAGPQHF	TGCAGCGTTGAAGCCGGAGCGGGGCCCCAGCATTTT
.	TRBV11-3	.	TRBJ1-1	CASSAGVSNTEAFF	TGTGCCAGCAGCGCAGGGGTGTCAAACACTGAAGCTTTCTTT
TRBD2	TRBV5-1	.	TRBJ2-7	CASSFGRNAGDYEQYF	TGCGCCAGCAGCTTTGGGCGGAATGCGGGGGACTACGAGCAGTACTTC
TRBD2	TRBV4-3	once	TRBJ2-2	CASSQEERAGGRSTGELFF	TGCGCCAGCAGCCAAGAGGAGCGAGCGGGGGGGCGGAGCACCGGGGAGCTGTTTTTT
.	TRBV7-9	.	TRBJ1-1	CASSFSAANTEAFF	TGTGCCAGCAGCTTCTCAGCGGCGAACACTGAAGCTTTCTTT
.	TRBV2	.	TRBJ1-2	CASSERGSYGYTF	TGTGCCAGCAGTGAAAGGGGCTCTTATGGCTACACCTTC
.	TRBV5-4	.	TRBJ2-3	CASSFGTQPQYF	TGTGCCAGCAGCTTCGGGACACAACCGCAGTATTTT
TRBD1	TRBV7-2	once	TRBJ1-5	CASSSRTGSNQPQHF	TGTGCCAGCAGCTCTCGGACAGGAAGCAATCAGCCCCAGCATTTT
TRBD1	TRBV7-9	once	TRBJ2-7	CASSFGQGASHEQYF	TGTGCCAGCAGCTTCGGACAGGGGGCTTCCCACGAGCAGTACTTC
.	TRBV19	.	TRBJ1-5	CATREGYSNQPQHF	TGTGCCACTAGGGAGGGGTATAGCAATCAGCCCCAGCATTTT
.	TRBV5-4	few	TRBJ2-5	CASSPEVTYSETQYF	TGTGCCAGCAGCCCCGAGGTTACCTATTCGGAGACCCAGTACTTC
.	TRBV5-4	.	TRBJ1-4	CASSSGLLTNEKLFF	TGTGCCAGCAGCTCGGGACTACTAACTAATGAAAAACTGTTTTTT
TRBD1	TRBV11-3	once	TRBJ2-3	CASTLGRGQGVDTQYF	TGTGCCAGCACCTTGGGCCGGGGACAGGGGGTAGATACGCAGTATTTT